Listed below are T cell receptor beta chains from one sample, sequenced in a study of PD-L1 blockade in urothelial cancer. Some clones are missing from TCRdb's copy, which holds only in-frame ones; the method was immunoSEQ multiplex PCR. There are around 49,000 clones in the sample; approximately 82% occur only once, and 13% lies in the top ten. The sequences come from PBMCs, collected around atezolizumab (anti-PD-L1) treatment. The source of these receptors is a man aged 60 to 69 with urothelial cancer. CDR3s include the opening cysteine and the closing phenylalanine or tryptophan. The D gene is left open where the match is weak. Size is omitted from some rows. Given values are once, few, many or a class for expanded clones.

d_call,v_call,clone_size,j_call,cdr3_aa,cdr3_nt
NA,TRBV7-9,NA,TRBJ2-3,CASSLDERYTQYF,TGTGCCAGCAGCTTAGATGAGCGATATACGCAGTATTTT
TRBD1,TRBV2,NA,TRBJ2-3,CASSGTGAGSTDTQYF,TGTGCCAGCAGTGGGACAGGGGCAGGGAGCACAGATACGCAGTATTTT
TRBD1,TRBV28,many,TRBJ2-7,CASSGTGSTYEQYF,TGTGCCAGCAGCGGGACAGGGAGCACCTACGAGCAGTACTTC
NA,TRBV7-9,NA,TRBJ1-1,CASSLDRRNTEAFF,TGTGCCAGCAGCTTAGACAGGCGGAACACTGAAGCTTTCTTT
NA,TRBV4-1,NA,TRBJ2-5,CASSLDQGRGETQYF,TGCGCCAGCAGCCTCGACCAGGGGCGCGGGGAGACCCAGTACTTC
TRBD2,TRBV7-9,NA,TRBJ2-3,CASSPSGGLTDTQYF,TGTGCCAGCAGCCCTAGCGGGGGACTCACAGATACGCAGTATTTT
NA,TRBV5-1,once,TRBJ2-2,CATQGTFTGELFF,TGCGCCACCCAGGGGACCTTCACCGGGGAGCTGTTTTTT
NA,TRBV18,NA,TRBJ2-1,CASSPGYRGGYNEQFF,TGTGCCAGCTCACCGGGCTACCGGGGAGGCTACAATGAGCAGTTCTTC
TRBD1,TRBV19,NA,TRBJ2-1,CASSIRDRGRDEQFF,TGTGCCAGTAGTATCCGGGACAGGGGTAGGGATGAGCAGTTCTTC
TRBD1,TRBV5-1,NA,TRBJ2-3,CASSGDRGQADTQYF,TGCGCCAGCAGCGGGGACAGGGGGCAGGCAGATACGCAGTATTTT